Here is one TCR beta chain with its context. Its cognate antigen is unknown. Every donor was a healthy person donating bone marrow. PCR involved 60 Vbeta and 13 Jbeta primers. Method: immunoSEQ multiplex PCR; TCRdb's copy keeps in-frame clones and lacks some. The sample contains some 190,000 clones, over 65% of which appear only once. This entry belongs to a study of cytomegalovirus exposure and HLA in healthy donors. Study-level points and caveats: Among TCR beta chains, those listed as cytomegalovirus-associated numbered some 170.

This receptor was identified in a man aged 18-30 years in good health and CMV-seronegative. Sequencing was performed on PBMCs.

CDR3 sequence (DNA): TGTGCCACCTCGGGGGGTTTAGCGGGTACGCAGTATTTT. Translation gives CATSGGLAGTQYF. The chain employs TRBV28 and TRBJ2-3; 7 bases line up with TRBD2. The V gene's germline CDR1 is MDHEN and CDR2 SYDVKM. The CDR3 totals 13 residues. V dropped 10 bases and J dropped 8; count of bases not matched to a gene: 12.